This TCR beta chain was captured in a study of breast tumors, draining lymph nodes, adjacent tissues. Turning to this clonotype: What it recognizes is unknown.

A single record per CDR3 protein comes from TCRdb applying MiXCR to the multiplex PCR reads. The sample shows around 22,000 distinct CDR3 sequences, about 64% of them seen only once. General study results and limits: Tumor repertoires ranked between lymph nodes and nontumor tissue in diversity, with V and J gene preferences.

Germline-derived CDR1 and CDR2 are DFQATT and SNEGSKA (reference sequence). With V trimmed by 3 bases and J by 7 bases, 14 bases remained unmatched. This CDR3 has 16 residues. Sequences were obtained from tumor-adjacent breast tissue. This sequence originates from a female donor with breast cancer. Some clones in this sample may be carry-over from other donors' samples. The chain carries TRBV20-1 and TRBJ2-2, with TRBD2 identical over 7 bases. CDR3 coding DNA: TGCAGTGCTAGCCGCGGACTAGGGGAGGCCGGCGGGGAGCTGTTTTTT. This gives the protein CSASRGLGEAGGELFF.